This T cell receptor (beta chain) is from a study of blood T cell repertoires in COVID-19. Study as a whole: Samples taken during acute and convalescent COVID-19 were collected in the United States, Italy and Spain. Nucleic acid was either cDNA or gDNA, and it came from T cells, B-cell-depleted T cells, or PBMCs.

Per the original methods: Estimation of nucleated cell counts was performed using reference gene primer amplification. TCRdb's copy holds only in-frame clones and misses some; the assay was immunoSEQ multiplex PCR. For V, J and clone size, that table is used; D and trimming come from the DNA. The sample has about 110,000 clones; around 64% are singletons. Per germline, CDR1 LGHNA and CDR2 YSLEER. V shed 1 base and J shed 3 bases, with 11 bases lying between them. The CDR3 has 15 amino acids. The specimen was peripheral blood. The sequence was obtained from a woman between 35 and 50 years old with acute or convalescent COVID-19. V usage is TRBV4-3 and J usage is TRBJ2-3, with D perhaps TRBD1 (5 bases). Here the CDR3 DNA reads TGCGCCAGCAGCCAAGTAGGGCAGGGAACAGATACGCAGTATTTT. Translating gives CASSQVGQGTDTQYF.